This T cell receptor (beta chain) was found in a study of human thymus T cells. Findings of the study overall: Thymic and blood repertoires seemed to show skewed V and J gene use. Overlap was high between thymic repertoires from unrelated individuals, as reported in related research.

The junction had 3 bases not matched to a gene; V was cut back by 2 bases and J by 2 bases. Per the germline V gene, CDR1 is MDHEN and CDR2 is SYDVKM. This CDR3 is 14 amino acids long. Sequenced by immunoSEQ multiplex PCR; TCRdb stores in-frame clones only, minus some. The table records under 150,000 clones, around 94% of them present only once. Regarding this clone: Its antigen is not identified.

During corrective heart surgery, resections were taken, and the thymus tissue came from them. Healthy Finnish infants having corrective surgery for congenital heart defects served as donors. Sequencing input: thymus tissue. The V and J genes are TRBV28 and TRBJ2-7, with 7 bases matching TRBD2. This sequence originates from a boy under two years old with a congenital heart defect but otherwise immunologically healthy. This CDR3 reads CASSLRLAAYEQYF. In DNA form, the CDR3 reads TGTGCCAGCAGTTTAAGGCTAGCGGCCTACGAGCAGTACTTC.